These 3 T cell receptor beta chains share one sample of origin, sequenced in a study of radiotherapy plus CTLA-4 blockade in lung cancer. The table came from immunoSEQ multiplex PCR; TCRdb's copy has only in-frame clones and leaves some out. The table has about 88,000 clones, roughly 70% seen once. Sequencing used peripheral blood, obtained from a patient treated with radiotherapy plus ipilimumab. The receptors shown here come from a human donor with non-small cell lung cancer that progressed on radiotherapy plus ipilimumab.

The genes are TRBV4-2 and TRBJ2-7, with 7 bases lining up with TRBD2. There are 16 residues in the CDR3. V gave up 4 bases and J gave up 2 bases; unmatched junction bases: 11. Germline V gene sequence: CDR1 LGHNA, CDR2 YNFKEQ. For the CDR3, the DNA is TGTGCCAGCAGCCTTCGGAGGTCTAGCGGTGCCTACGAGCAGTACTTC. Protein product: CASSLRRSSGAYEQYF.

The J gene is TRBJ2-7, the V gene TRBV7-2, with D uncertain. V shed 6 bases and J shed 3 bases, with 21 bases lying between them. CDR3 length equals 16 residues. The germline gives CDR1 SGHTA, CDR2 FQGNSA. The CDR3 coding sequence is TGTGCCAGCAGTCCGTCATTCGGCCTGATAAACTACGAGCAGTACTTC. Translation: CASSPSFGLINYEQYF.

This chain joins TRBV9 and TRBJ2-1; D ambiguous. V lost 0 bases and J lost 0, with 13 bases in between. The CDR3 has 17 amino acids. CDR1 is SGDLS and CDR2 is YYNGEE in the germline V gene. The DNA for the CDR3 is TGTGCCAGCAGCGTAGGGCCGGGTGCAAGCTCCTACAATGAGCAGTTCTTC. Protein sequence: CASSVGPGASSYNEQFF.